The T cell receptor (beta chain) under discussion was sequenced for a study of blood T cell repertoires in COVID-19. Study at large: The cDNA or gDNA used as material had been derived from T cells, B-cell-depleted T cells, or PBMCs.

V lost 4 bases to trimming and J lost 4 bases; unmatched junction nucleotides: 3. The germline gives CDR1 SGHRS, CDR2 YFSETQ. The CDR3 is made up of 13 amino acids. Clones were read by immunoSEQ multiplex PCR, and TCRdb kept only the in-frame ones, dropping some. This table holds about 98,000 clones, approximately 79% found once. The clonotype comes from a man in his sixties or seventies with active or convalescent COVID-19. This chain joins TRBV5-1 and TRBJ1-2, with 8 bases aligning to TRBD1. Material: peripheral blood. The CDR3 spells CASSRGTGYGYTF. The DNA for the CDR3 is TGCGCCAGCAGCCGAGGGACAGGCTATGGCTACACCTTC.